The 28 T cell receptor beta chains below were found in one sample sequenced in a study of blood T cells in healthy people across ages. A J-beta primer mix and a sample-barcoded 5' primer were used in a second PCR of roughly 6 to 11 cycles. TCRdb itself ran the 5' RACE reads through MiXCR, one entry per CDR3 protein. This sample yields some 1,000,000 distinct CDR3 sequences, of which almost 25% are seen a single time; less than 0.85% belongs to the top ten. The data also belong to a second study, concerning T cells of mothers and their children.

Sequencing used blood. These receptor sequences come from a girl aged 2-10 years in good health.

There are a few counts of this clonotype. The chain is built from TRBV6-2 or TRBV6-3 and TRBJ2-1, with 9 bases fitting TRBD2. CDR3 length: 18 residues. CDR1 and CDR2 from the germline V gene are MNHEY and SVGEGT. V was pared by 10 bases and J by 7 bases, with 23 bases of the junction left unmatched. The CDR3 protein is CATETLLAGQTPKNEQFF. CDR3 DNA sequence: TGTGCCACCGAAACGCTACTAGCGGGCCAAACCCCTAAAAATGAGCAGTTCTTC.

The chain joins TRBV5-6 to TRBJ2-7; unclear D gene. The ends were cut back, 1 base at V and 3 bases at J, with 11 bases in the middle. The CDR3 is 14 amino acids. Germline V gives CDR1 SGHDT, CDR2 YYEEEE. CDR3 bases: TGTGCCAGCAGCTTGCTCATCTCTAACTACGAGCAGTACTTC. Translated, it gives CASSLLISNYEQYF.

In this sample, this clonotype turned up a few times. This chain links TRBV6-5 with TRBJ2-3; weak D call: TRBD2 (5 bases). The CDR3 runs 15 residues. With 4 bases removed from V and 0 bases from J, the gap between germline ends came to 11 bases. CDR1 and CDR2 (germline): MNHEY, SVGAGI. CDR3 amino acids: CASSSWETSTDTQYF. For the CDR3, the DNA is TGTGCCAGCAGTTCGTGGGAGACTAGCACAGATACGCAGTATTTT.

The table lists this clonotype with a few counts. The chain has TRBV6-1 and TRBJ2-2; TRBD2 aligns across 11 bases. With 5 bases clipped from V and 3 bases from J, the junction kept 8 bases outside the gene matches. CDR1 is MNHNS, CDR2 SASEGT, per germline. The CDR3 totals 17 residues. The CDR3 DNA is TGTGCCAGCAGTCATCAGCTAGCGGGGGGCTACACCGGGGAGCTGTTTTTT. Translating it yields CASSHQLAGGYTGELFF.

This clonotype was seen only a few times. This rearrangement joins TRBV12-3 or TRBV12-4 to TRBJ1-4; D is possibly TRBD1 (5 bases). Deletions cut 8 bases from V and 7 bases from J, with 23 bases between. The CDR3 sequence is 16 residues long. In DNA, the CDR3 is TGTGCCAGCGGTTACAGGTCCTCCTTGGTTTTTGAAAAACTGTTTTTT. This sequence encodes CASGYRSSLVFEKLFF.

This clonotype was seen more than once but under ten times. The J gene is TRBJ2-3, the V gene TRBV11-2, with D perhaps matching TRBD2 (7 bases). The CDR3 loop spans 19 amino acids. Germline V CDR1 and CDR2: SGHAT, FQNNGV. V lost 1 base and J lost 2, with 22 bases in between. The CDR3 nucleotides read TGTGCCAGCAGCTTAGGACCCACTTGGGGGGGGCCCAACACAGATACGCAGTATTTT. This gives the protein CASSLGPTWGGPNTDTQYF.

The gene calls are TRBV6-6 and TRBJ2-5; D gene uncertain. Germline V gene sequence: CDR1 MNHNY, CDR2 SVGAGI (reference sequence). The germline V and J ends were trimmed by 4 bases and 5 bases, with 11 bases remaining between them. The CDR3 covers 13 residues. This CDR3 is CASSLFISETQYF. CDR3 sequence (DNA): TGTGCCAGCAGTTTGTTTATTTCGGAGACCCAGTACTTC.

The chain uses TRBV6-5 and TRBJ1-3; D is undetermined. The CDR3 consists of 13 residues. CDR1 is MNHEY and CDR2 is SVGAGI in the germline V gene. The V and J ends lost 7 bases and 1 base respectively, with 8 bases between them. CDR3 nucleotide sequence: TGTGCCAGCATACCGGGTTCTGGAAACACCATATATTTT. It is translated as CASIPGSGNTIYF.

The gene calls are TRBV12-3 or TRBV12-4 and TRBJ2-5; 8 bases are shared with TRBD2. The J call could be wrong; TRBJ2-1 is a better fit for the DNA end. The CDR3 has 15 residues. The CDR3 is CASSSRPSGYNEQFF. For the CDR3, the DNA is TGTGCCAGCTCGAGTAGGCCTAGCGGGTACAATGAGCAGTTCTTC.

This clonotype was counted only a few times. The V and J genes are TRBV7-2 and TRBJ2-1, with D perhaps TRBD2 (6 bases). CDR1 and CDR2 from the germline V gene are SGHTA and FQGNSA. The CDR3 spans 14 residues. Trimming removed 10 bases at V and 4 bases at J, with 17 bases between. CDR3 nucleotides: TGTGCCACCGCACCGGGACTGATATACAATGAGCAGTTCTTC. This encodes CATAPGLIYNEQFF.

This clonotype appeared once. The chain employs TRBV6-1 and TRBJ2-7, with D perhaps assigned TRBD1 or TRBD2 (5 bases each). In germline, CDR1 is MNHNS, CDR2 SASEGT. Trimming pared 5 bases from V and 3 bases from J, leaving 14 bases between. The CDR3 sequence is 14 residues long. CDR3 in DNA: TGTGCCAGCAGTAATTCCGGGACCAACTACGAGCAGTACTTC. Translating it yields CASSNSGTNYEQYF.

V usage is TRBV21-1 and J usage is TRBJ1-5. TRBV21-1 is an annotated pseudogene. CDR3 length equals 13 residues. Written as DNA, the CDR3 is TGTGCCAGCAGAAAACAGGCGTATCAGCCCCAGCATTTT. As protein: CASRKQAYQPQHF.

The chain has TRBV3-1 and TRBJ2-1; the D gene is possibly TRBD2 (6 bases). Trimming stripped 2 bases from V and 0 bases from J, with 11 bases between. Germline values: CDR1 LGHDT, CDR2 YNNKEL (reference sequence). This CDR3 contains 16 residues. This chain's CDR3 is CASSQPLSGSYNEQFF. The CDR3, as DNA: TGTGCCAGCAGCCAACCCCTTAGCGGCTCCTACAATGAGCAGTTCTTC.

A note on this clonotype: An end of the junction does not agree with germline; a read error may underlie this. This chain connects TRBV11-1 to TRBJ2-5; TRBD2 is a possible D gene (5 bases). The V gene's germline CDR1 is SGHAT and CDR2 FQDESV (reference sequence). This CDR3 is 14 amino acids long. CDR3 protein: CASSLDRPIGEQHF. The CDR3 DNA reads as TGTGCCAGCAGCTTAGACCGACCGATTGGGGAGCAGCACTTC. Supplemented by reference TRBV11-1 and TRBJ2-5, the full variable domain reads EAEVAQSPRYKITEKSQAVAFWCDPISGHATLYWYRQILGQGPELLVQFQDESVVDDSQLPKDRFSAERLKGVDSTLKIQPAELGDSAMYLCASSLDRPIGEQHFGPGTRLLVL.

This clonotype showed up just a few times. The V and J genes are TRBV7-9 and TRBJ1-1; D may be TRBD1 (5 bases). Germline V gives CDR1 SEHNR, CDR2 FQNEAQ (reference sequence). The CDR3 extends over 15 amino acids. V was pared by 8 bases and J by 1 base, with 17 bases between. The CDR3 here is CASPLGTGANTEAFF. The CDR3 region has the DNA TGTGCCAGCCCCCTCGGAACAGGCGCGAACACTGAAGCTTTCTTT.

This clonotype turned up a few times. The chain recombines TRBV29-1 with TRBJ2-5, with TRBD2 matching over 7 bases. CDR1 and CDR2 (germline): SQVTM, ANQGSEA. The trim removed 3 bases at V and 5 bases at J, leaving 9 bases unmatched. This CDR3 is built from 14 residues. In DNA form, the CDR3 reads TGCAGCGTTGATGCCATGACTAGCAGGGAGACCCAGTACTTC. This codes for CSVDAMTSRETQYF.

The chain joins TRBV7-9 to TRBJ2-1; 10 bases are a match to TRBD2. V lost 5 bases, J lost 6 bases, and 4 bases stayed unmatched. The CDR3 extends over 14 amino acids. Germline V gives CDR1 SEHNR, CDR2 FQNEAQ (reference sequence). The CDR3 region is CASSVTSGVNEQFF. The CDR3 DNA reads TGTGCCAGCAGCGTTACTAGCGGGGTCAATGAGCAGTTCTTC.

The V call is TRBV20-1, the J call TRBJ2-3; tentatively, D is TRBD2 (5 bases). Germline V gene lookup returns CDR1 DFQATT and CDR2 SNEGSKA (reference sequence). V was trimmed by 4 bases and J by 2 bases, leaving 13 bases between them. The CDR3 has 14 amino acids. CDR3 in amino acids: CSATDYLNTDTQYF. CDR3 nucleotides: TGCAGTGCTACCGACTATCTAAACACAGATACGCAGTATTTT.

This clonotype appeared a few times. This sequence joins TRBV15 and TRBJ2-3, with 9 nucleotides matching TRBD2. V trimming: 5 bases; J trimming: 8 bases; junction bases outside the gene matches: 14. This CDR3 is 16 amino acids long. The germline V gene encodes CDR1 LNHNV and CDR2 YYDKDF (reference sequence). CDR3 loop: CATSGGKAGGMVTQYF. The CDR3 region has the DNA TGTGCCACCAGCGGGGGAAAAGCGGGAGGAATGGTTACGCAGTATTTT.

The chain is built from TRBV29-1 and TRBJ2-5, with a possible D match to TRBD1 (6 bases). The CDR3 is 13 residues long. V was cut by 4 bases and J by 5 bases, with 14 bases left in between. Germline assignment: CDR1 SQVTM and CDR2 ANQGSEA. The CDR3 region is CSVVQGKKETQYF. Written as DNA, the CDR3 is TGCAGCGTTGTGCAGGGGAAAAAGGAGACCCAGTACTTC. The whole variable domain, remainder taken from reference TRBV29-1 and TRBJ2-5, is SAVISQKPSRDICQRGTSLTIQCQVDSQVTMMFWYRQQPGQSLTLIATANQGSEATYESGFVIDKFPISRPNLTFSTLTVSNMSPEDSSIYLCSVVQGKKETQYFGPGTRLLVL.

This clonotype was detected only once. This chain links TRBV7-9 with TRBJ1-4; TRBD1 aligns across 10 bases. Looked up from germline, CDR1 is SEHNR and CDR2 is FQNEAQ (reference sequence). This CDR3 is built from 15 residues. V was pared by 4 bases and J by 7 bases, with 6 bases of the junction left unmatched. The CDR3 reads CASSSDGTGVEKLFF. DNA for the CDR3: TGTGCCAGCAGCTCAGACGGGACAGGGGTTGAAAAACTGTTTTTT.

The V call is TRBV7-9, the J call TRBJ2-3; tentatively, D is TRBD1 or TRBD2 (5 bases each). Germline lookup yields CDR1 SEHNR and CDR2 FQNEAQ (reference sequence). The CDR3 totals 16 residues. The V gene lost 2 bases and the J gene lost 2 bases, with 14 bases spanning the gap. The CDR3 nucleotides are TGTGCCAGCAGCTTAATGCCCGGGACGACCACAGATACGCAGTATTTT. Translation gives CASSLMPGTTTDTQYF. The full variable domain, in which reference TRBV7-9 and TRBJ2-3 provide the parts outside the CDR3, is DTGVSQNPRHKITKRGQNVTFRCDPISEHNRLYWYRQTLGQGPEFLTYFQNEAQLEKSRLLSDRFSAERPKGSFSTLEIQRTEQGDSAMYLCASSLMPGTTTDTQYFGPGTRLTVL.

The chain joins TRBV25-1 to TRBJ2-5; D possibly corresponds to TRBD2 (5 bases). V lost 4 bases to trimming and J lost 1 base, with 10 bases between them. Germline V gives CDR1 MGHDK, CDR2 SYGVNS. The CDR3 runs to 14 residues. The CDR3 is CASSGFRGQETQYF. In nucleotides, the CDR3 is TGTGCCAGCAGTGGGTTCCGGGGCCAAGAGACCCAGTACTTC.

This chain links TRBV7-9 with TRBJ2-3, with TRBD1 matching 10 bases. The CDR3 loop spans 16 amino acids. The germline V gene encodes CDR1 SEHNR and CDR2 FQNEAQ (reference sequence). Trimming cost V 6 bases and J 4 bases; bases outside gene matches: 10. Written as DNA, the CDR3 is TGTGCCAGCAGGAATCTGGGACAGGGGTCGGCAGATACGCAGTATTTT. Translation: CASRNLGQGSADTQYF.

This clonotype was counted a few times. The chain combines TRBV7-9 with TRBJ2-1, with 7 bases identical to TRBD1. The J call is in doubt because the DNA end fits TRBJ2-7 better. The germline CDR1 and CDR2 sequences are SEHNR and FQNEAQ (reference sequence). This CDR3 contains 16 residues. CDR3 coding DNA: TGTGCCAGCAGCTTACAGGGGGACCCGAGGTGGTACGAGCAGTACTTC. Its protein product is CASSLQGDPRWYEQYF.

In DNA, the CDR3 is TGTGCCAGCAGTGAAGCCACTAATTCACCCCTCCACTTT. This gives the protein CASSEATNSPLHF. The rearrangement links TRBV25-1 to TRBJ1-6, with D unclear. Per the germline V gene, CDR1 is MGHDK and CDR2 is SYGVNS. Trimming took 2 bases from V and 6 from J, leaving 5 bases between them. The CDR3 is 13 residues long.

This rearrangement joins TRBV2 to TRBJ2-1; TRBD1 might be the D (6 bases). The CDR3 consists of 16 residues. Germline loops: CDR1 SNHLY, CDR2 FYNNEI. Between the trimmed V and J ends, which lost 6 bases and 7 bases, there was a span of 22 bases. DNA for the CDR3: TGTGCCAGCAGCGTCTCAGGGGCCGAACCTTTTAATGAGCAGTTCTTC. This encodes CASSVSGAEPFNEQFF.

The chain joins TRBV20-1 to TRBJ1-1, with D maybe TRBD1 (5 bases). Trimming took off 0 bases at V and 3 bases at J, with 14 bases between the two ends. CDR1 is DFQATT and CDR2 is SNEGSKA in the germline V gene (reference sequence). CDR3 size: 15 residues. CDR3 sequence: CSARDIWGGDTEAFF. The CDR3 DNA reads TGCAGTGCTAGAGATATTTGGGGGGGGGACACTGAAGCTTTCTTT.